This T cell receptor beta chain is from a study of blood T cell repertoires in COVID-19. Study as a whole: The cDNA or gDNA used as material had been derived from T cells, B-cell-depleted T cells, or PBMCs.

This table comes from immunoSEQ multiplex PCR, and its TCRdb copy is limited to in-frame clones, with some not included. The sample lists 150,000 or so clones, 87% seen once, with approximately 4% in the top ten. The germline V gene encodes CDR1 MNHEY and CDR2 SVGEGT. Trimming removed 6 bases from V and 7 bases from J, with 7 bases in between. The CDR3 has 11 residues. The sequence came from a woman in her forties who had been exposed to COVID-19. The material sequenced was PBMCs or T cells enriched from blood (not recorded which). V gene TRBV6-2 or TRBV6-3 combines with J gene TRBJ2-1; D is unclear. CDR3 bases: TGTGCCAGCAGCGACTCAAATGAGCAGTTCTTC. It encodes CASSDSNEQFF.